The present TCR beta chain was sequenced within a study of shared clonotypes between healthy human individuals. Overall study results and limits: Exclusively blood specimens were collected; tissue repertoires likely differ. Enrolling few donors narrowed the genetic and exposure-history diversity that was represented. Clonotypes shared by all four donors outscored non-shared clonotypes in generation probability.

Libraries were prepared by immunoSEQ multiplex PCR; TCRdb keeps only in-frame clonotypes and omits some of them. Here the sample spans more than 2,000,000 clones, just over 90% being singletons. Trimming took off 6 bases at V and 4 bases at J, with 15 bases between the two ends. The CDR3 sequence is 14 residues long. Germline values: CDR1 SEHNR, CDR2 FQNEAQ (reference sequence). With regard to this clone: Antigen specificity is unknown.

The origin of this receptor is a man between 18 and 35 years old in good health. The genes are TRBV7-9 and TRBJ2-5; D is possibly TRBD2 (6 bases). The sequencing input was naive CD4+ T cells sorted from blood. Subset given: CD45RA+ positively selected. CDR3 region: CASRTGGNPETQYF. In DNA form, the CDR3 reads TGTGCCAGCAGGACTGGAGGGAATCCAGAGACCCAGTACTTC.